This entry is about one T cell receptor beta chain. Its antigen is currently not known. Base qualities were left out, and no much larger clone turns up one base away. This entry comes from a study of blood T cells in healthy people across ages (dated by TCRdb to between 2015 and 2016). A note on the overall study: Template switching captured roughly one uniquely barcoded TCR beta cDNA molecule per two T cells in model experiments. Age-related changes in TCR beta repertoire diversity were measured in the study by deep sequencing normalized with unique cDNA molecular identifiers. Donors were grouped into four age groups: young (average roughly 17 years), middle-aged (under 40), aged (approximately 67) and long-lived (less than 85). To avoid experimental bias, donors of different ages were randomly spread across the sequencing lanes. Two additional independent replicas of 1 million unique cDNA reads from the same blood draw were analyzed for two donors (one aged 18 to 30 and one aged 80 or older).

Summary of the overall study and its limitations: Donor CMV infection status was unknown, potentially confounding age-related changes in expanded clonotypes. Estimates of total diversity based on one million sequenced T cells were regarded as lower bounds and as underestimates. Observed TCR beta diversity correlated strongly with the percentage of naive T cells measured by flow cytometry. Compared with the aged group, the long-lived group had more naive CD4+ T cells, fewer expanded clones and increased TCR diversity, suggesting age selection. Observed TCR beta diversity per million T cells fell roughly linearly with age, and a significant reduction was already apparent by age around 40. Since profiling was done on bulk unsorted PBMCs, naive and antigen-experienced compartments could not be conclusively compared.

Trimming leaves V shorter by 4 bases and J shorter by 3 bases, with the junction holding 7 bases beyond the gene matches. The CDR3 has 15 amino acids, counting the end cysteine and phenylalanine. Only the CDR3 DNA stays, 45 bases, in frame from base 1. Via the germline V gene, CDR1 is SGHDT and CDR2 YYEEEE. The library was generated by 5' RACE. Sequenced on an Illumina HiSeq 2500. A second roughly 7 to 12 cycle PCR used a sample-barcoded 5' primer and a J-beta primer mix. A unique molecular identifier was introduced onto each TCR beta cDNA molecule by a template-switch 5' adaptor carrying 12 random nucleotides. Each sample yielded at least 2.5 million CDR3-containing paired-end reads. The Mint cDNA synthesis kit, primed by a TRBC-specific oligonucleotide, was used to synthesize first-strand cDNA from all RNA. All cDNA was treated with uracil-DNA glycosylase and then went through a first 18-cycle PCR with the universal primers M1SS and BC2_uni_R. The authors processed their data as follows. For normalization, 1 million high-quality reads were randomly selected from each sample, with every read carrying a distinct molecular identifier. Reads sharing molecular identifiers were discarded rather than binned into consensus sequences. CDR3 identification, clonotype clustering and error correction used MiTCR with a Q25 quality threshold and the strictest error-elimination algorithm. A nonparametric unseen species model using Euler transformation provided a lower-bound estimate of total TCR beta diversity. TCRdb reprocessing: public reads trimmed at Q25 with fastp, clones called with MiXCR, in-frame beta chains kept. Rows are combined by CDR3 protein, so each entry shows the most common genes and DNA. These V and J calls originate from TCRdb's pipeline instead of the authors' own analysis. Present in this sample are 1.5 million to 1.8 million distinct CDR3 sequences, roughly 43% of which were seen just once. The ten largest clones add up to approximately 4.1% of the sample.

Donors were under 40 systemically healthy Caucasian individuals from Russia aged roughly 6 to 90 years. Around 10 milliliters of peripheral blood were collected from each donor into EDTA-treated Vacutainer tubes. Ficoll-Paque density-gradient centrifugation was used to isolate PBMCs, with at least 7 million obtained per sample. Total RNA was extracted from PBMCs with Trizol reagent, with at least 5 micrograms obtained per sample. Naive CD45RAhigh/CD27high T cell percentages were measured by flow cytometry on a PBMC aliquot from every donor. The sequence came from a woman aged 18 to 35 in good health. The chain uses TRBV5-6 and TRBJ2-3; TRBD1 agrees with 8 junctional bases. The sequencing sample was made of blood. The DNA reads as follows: TGTGCCAGCAGCAAGGACAGGGAATGGACAGATACGCAGTATTTT. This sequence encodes CASSKDREWTDTQYF.